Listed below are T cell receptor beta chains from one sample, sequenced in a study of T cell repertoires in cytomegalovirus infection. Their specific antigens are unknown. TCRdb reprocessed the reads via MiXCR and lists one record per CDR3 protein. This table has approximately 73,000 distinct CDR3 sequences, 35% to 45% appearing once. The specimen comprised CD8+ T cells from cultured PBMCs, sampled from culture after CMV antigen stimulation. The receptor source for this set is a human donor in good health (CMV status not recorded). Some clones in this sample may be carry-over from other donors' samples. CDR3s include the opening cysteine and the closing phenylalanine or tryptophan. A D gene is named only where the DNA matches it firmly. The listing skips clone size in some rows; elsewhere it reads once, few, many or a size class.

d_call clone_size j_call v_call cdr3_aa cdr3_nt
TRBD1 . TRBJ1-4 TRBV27 CASSVRGFANEKLFF TGTGCCAGCAGTGTCAGGGGGTTTGCTAATGAAAAACTGTTTTTT
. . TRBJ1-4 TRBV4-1 CASSPYAQGSGNEKLFF TGCGCCAGCAGCCCCTATGCCCAGGGCTCCGGTAATGAAAAACTGTTTTTT
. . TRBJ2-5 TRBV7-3 CASSPTVLPPQETQYF TGTGCCAGCAGCCCTACCGTCCTGCCCCCCCAAGAGACCCAGTACTTC
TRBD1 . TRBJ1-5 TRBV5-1 CASSSTGNSNQPQHF TGCGCCAGCAGCTCGACAGGGAATAGCAATCAGCCCCAGCATTTT
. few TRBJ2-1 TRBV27 CASSLSDLGRGNEQFF TGTGCCAGCAGTTTATCGGATCTGGGCAGGGGCAATGAGCAGTTCTTC
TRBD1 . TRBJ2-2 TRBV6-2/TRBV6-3 CASSYPDRGGLSSGELFF TGTGCCAGCAGTTACCCGGACAGGGGCGGATTATCGTCCGGGGAGCTGTTTTTT
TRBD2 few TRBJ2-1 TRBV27 CASSPGTSAYNEQFF TGTGCCAGCAGTCCCGGGACTAGCGCATACAATGAGCAGTTCTTC
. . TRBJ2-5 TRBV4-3 CASSQDPGKETQYF TGCGCCAGCAGCCAAGACCCAGGCAAAGAGACCCAGTACTTC
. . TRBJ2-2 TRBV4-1 CASSQEIPEANTGELFF TGCGCCAGCAGCCAAGAAATCCCAGAAGCGAACACCGGGGAGCTGTTTTTT
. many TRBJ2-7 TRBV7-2 CASSSWTETYEQYF TGTGCCAGCAGCTCCTGGACTGAGACCTACGAGCAGTACTTC
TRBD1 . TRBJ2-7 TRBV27 CASSPNQGARSYEQYF TGTGCCAGCAGTCCAAATCAGGGGGCGCGATCCTACGAGCAGTACTTC
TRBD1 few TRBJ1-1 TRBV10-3 CAINGQGGGDAEAFF TGTGCCATCAACGGACAGGGGGGAGGGGACGCTGAAGCTTTCTTT
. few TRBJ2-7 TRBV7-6 CASSLGEEAVSSYEQYF TGTGCCAGCAGCTTAGGGGAGGAAGCGGTTAGCTCCTACGAGCAGTACTTC
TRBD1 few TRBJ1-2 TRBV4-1 CASSQGRGPSGYTF TGCGCCAGCAGCCAAGGGAGGGGGCCAAGTGGCTACACCTTC
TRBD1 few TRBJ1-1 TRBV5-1 CASSWTGVTEAFF TGCGCCAGCAGCTGGACAGGGGTCACTGAAGCTTTCTTT
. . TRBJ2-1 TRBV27 CASSLLGPSNNEQFF TGTGCCAGCAGTCTACTCGGGCCCTCGAACAATGAGCAGTTCTTC
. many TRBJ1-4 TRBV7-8 CASSLGARVNEKLFF TGTGCCAGCAGCTTAGGTGCGAGAGTAAATGAAAAACTGTTTTTT
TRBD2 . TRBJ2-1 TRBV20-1 CSARDRRRLAAHNEQFF TGCAGTGCTAGGGACCGCCGTAGGCTAGCGGCCCACAATGAGCAGTTCTTC
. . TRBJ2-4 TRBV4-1 CASSQVGTDGGIQYF TGCGCCAGCAGCCAAGTTGGGACAGACGGGGGCATTCAGTACTTC
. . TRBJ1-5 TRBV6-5 CASSSGYNQPQHF TGTGCCAGCAGCTCAGGCTACAATCAGCCCCAGCATTTT
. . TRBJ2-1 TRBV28 CASTPRGRGARNEQFF TGTGCCAGCACCCCGAGGGGGAGGGGCGCTCGAAATGAGCAGTTCTTC
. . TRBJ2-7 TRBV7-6 CASSLGGDTYEQYF TGTGCCAGCAGCTTAGGAGGGGATACCTACGAGCAGTACTTC
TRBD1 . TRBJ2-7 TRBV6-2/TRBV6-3 CASSTPGQGYEQYF TGTGCCAGCAGCACCCCGGGACAGGGCTACGAGCAGTACTTC
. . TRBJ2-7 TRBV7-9 CASSRNYEQYF TGTGCCAGCAGCAGGAACTACGAGCAGTACTTC
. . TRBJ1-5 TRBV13 CASSIRPGPPEHF TGTGCCAGCAGTATAAGACCGGGCCCGCCCGAGCATTTT
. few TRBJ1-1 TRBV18 CASSPGNTEAFF TGTGCCAGCTCACCCGGGAACACTGAAGCTTTCTTT
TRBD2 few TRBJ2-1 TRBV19 CASSIAPWNLAGAFYGGQFF TGTGCCAGTAGTATAGCCCCCTGGAACCTAGCGGGGGCCTTCTATGGTGGGCAGTTCTTC
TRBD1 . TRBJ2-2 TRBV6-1 CASSHRGITGELFF TGTGCCAGCAGTCACAGGGGAATCACCGGGGAGCTGTTTTTT
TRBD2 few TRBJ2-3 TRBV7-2 CASGSSGGTDTQYF TGTGCCAGCGGCTCTAGCGGGGGGACAGATACGCAGTATTTT
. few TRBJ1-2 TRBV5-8 CASSLDRNGYTF TGTGCCAGCAGCCTAGACAGGAATGGCTACACCTTC